This T cell receptor (beta chain) was recorded in a study of blood T cell repertoires in COVID-19. Study as a whole: Collection of acute and convalescent COVID-19 samples took place in the United States, Italy and Spain. The cDNA or gDNA used as material had been derived from T cells, B-cell-depleted T cells, or PBMCs.

In the original processing: The assay estimated nucleated cells by amplifying reference gene primers. TCRdb's copy holds only in-frame clones and misses some; the assay was immunoSEQ multiplex PCR. V and J calls and clone size follow that table, whereas D and trimming were derived from the DNA. The data show 200,000 or so clones, just under 90% seen once. Germline loops: CDR1 LNHNV, CDR2 YYDKDF (reference sequence). The CDR3 sequence is 15 residues long. Trimming took 0 bases from V and 8 from J, leaving 16 bases between them. The sequenced material came from peripheral blood. This receptor was taken from a man aged 25 to 40 with COVID-19, enrolled during active disease. This chain links TRBV15 with TRBJ1-2, with D possibly TRBD1 on 6 matching bases. CDR3 region: CATSREEGGRGGYTF. DNA of the CDR3: TGTGCCACCAGCAGAGAAGAGGGGGGGCGAGGAGGCTACACCTTC.